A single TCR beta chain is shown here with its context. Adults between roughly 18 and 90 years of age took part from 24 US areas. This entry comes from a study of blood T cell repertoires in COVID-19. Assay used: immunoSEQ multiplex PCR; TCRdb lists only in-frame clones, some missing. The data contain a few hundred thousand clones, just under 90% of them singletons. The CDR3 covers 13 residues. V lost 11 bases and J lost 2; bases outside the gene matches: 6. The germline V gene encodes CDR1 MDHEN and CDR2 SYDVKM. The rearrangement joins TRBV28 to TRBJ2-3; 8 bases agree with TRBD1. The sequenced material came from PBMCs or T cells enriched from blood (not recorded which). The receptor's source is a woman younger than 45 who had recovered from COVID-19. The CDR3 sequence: CAGADRDTDTQYF. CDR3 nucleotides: TGTGCCGGAGCGGACAGGGACACAGATACGCAGTATTTT. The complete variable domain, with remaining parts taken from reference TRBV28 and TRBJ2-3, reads DVKVTQSSRYLVKRTGEKVFLECVQDMDHENMFWYRQDPGLGLRLIYFSYDVKMKEKGDIPEGYSVSREKKERFSLILESASTNQTSMYLCAGADRDTDTQYFGPGTRLTVL.